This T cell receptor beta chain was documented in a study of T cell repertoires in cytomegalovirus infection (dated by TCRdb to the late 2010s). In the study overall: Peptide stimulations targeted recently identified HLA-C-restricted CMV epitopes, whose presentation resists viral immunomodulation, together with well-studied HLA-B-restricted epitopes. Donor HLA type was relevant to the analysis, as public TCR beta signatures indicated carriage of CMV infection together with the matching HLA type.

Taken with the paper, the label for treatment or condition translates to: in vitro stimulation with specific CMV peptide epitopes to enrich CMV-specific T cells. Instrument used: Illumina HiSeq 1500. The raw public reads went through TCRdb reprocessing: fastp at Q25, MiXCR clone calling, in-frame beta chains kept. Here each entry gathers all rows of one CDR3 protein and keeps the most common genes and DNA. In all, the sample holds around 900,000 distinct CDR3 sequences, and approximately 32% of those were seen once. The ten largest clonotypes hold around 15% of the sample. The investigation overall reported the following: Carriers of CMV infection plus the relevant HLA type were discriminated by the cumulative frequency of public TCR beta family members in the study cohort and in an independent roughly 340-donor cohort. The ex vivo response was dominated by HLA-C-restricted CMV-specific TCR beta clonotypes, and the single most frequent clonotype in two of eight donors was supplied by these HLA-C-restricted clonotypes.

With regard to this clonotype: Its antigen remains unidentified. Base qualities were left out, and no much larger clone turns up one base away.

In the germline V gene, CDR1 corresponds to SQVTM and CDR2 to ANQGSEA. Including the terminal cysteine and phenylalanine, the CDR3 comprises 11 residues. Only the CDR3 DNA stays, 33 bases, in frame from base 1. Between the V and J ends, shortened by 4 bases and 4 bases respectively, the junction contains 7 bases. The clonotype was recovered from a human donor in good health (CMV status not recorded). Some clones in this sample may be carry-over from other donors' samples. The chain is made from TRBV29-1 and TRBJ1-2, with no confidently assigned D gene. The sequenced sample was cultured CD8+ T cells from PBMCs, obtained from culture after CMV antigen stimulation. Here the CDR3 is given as CSVAVAYGYTF. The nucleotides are TGCAGCGTTGCGGTAGCCTATGGCTACACCTTC. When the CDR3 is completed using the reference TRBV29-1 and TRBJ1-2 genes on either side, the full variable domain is SAVISQKPSRDICQRGTSLTIQCQVDSQVTMMFWYRQQPGQSLTLIATANQGSEATYESGFVIDKFPISRPNLTFSTLTVSNMSPEDSSIYLCSVAVAYGYTFGSGTRLTVV.